Each of the 8 T cell receptor beta chains below was sequenced from the same sample in a study of blood T cell repertoires in COVID-19. Data came from immunoSEQ multiplex PCR; TCRdb stores just in-frame clones and leaves some out. The sample consists of a few hundred thousand clones, roughly four fifths of them appearing once. Sequences were obtained from peripheral blood. All receptors derive from a woman aged 50 to 60 with acute or convalescent COVID-19.

This clone appeared a single time. The rearrangement joins TRBV5-1 to TRBJ2-1, with D possibly being TRBD1 (6 bases). Trimming took 2 bases from V and 2 from J, leaving 14 bases between them. There are 16 residues in the CDR3. Germline lookup yields CDR1 SGHRS and CDR2 YFSETQ. The CDR3 loop reads CASSFGRGKPYNEQFF. The CDR3 DNA sequence: TGCGCCAGCAGCTTTGGTAGGGGGAAACCCTACAATGAGCAGTTCTTC.

The rearrangement uses TRBV6-6 and TRBJ1-2; no definite D call. V lost 2 bases, J lost 6 bases, and 10 bases lay in between. From germline, CDR1 is MNHNY and CDR2 SVGAGI (reference sequence). This CDR3 spans 13 amino acids. The chain's CDR3 is CASSYAEGNGYTF. CDR3 bases: TGTGCCAGCAGTTACGCCGAGGGAAATGGCTACACCTTC.

The J gene is TRBJ2-7, the V gene TRBV28; a possible D gene is TRBD2 (6 bases). Germline CDR1 MDHEN, CDR2 SYDVKM. The CDR3 is 20 amino acids. With 3 bases removed from V and 3 bases from J, the gap between germline ends came to 30 bases. This CDR3 is CASSLPHPWAGKPLGYEQYF. CDR3 nucleotides: TGTGCCAGCAGTTTGCCCCACCCTTGGGCGGGAAAGCCCCTAGGCTACGAGCAGTACTTC.

The count of this clone is one. J is TRBJ2-1 and V is TRBV5-5; TRBD2 matches 9 bases. The CDR3 extends over 16 amino acids. Unmatched junction bases numbered 8, after V lost 1 base and J lost 6 bases. The germline gives CDR1 SGHKS, CDR2 YYEKEE (reference sequence). The DNA of the CDR3 is TGTGCCAGCAGCTTGTGGACGCTAGCGGGATTCAATGAGCAGTTCTTC. It is translated as CASSLWTLAGFNEQFF.

The chain has TRBV7-8 and TRBJ2-5, with 11 positions matching TRBD2. Germline V lookup: CDR1 SGHVS, CDR2 FQNEAQ. The CDR3 is 16 residues long. V shed 1 base, J shed 2 bases, and the junction held 3 bases outside the gene matches. In DNA form, the CDR3 reads TGTGCCAGCAGCTTAGATAGCGGGGGGGAACAAGAGACCCAGTACTTC. Translating it yields CASSLDSGGEQETQYF. The full variable domain, its missing parts supplied by reference TRBV7-8 and TRBJ2-5, is GAGVSQSPRYKVAKRGQDVALRCDPISGHVSLFWYQQALGQGPEFLTYFQNEAQLDKSGLPSDRFFAERPEGSVSTLKIQRTQQEDSAVYLCASSLDSGGEQETQYFGPGTRLLVL.

This chain links TRBV13 with TRBJ2-1; TRBD2 aligns across 7 bases. Unmatched junction bases numbered 4, after V lost 1 base and J lost 4 bases. The CDR3 length is 15 residues. Germline V lookup: CDR1 PRHDT, CDR2 FYEKMQ (reference sequence). The CDR3 spells CASSLELATYNEQFF. The CDR3 bases are TGTGCCAGCAGCTTAGAACTAGCGACTTACAATGAGCAGTTCTTC.

V is TRBV14 and J is TRBJ2-3, with D possibly matching TRBD1 (5 bases). The CDR3 has 14 residues. Trimming pared 4 bases from V and 3 bases from J, leaving 11 bases between. The germline gives CDR1 SGHDN, CDR2 FVKESK. CDR3 amino acids: CASSRGQGTDTQYF. DNA for the CDR3: TGTGCCAGCAGCCGGGGCCAGGGAACAGATACGCAGTATTTT. The full variable domain, in which reference TRBV14 and TRBJ2-3 provide the parts outside the CDR3, is EAGVTQFPSHSVIEKGQTVTLRCDPISGHDNLYWYRRVMGKEIKFLLHFVKESKQDESGMPNNRFLAERTGGTYSTLKVQPAELEDSGVYFCASSRGQGTDTQYFGPGTRLTVL.

V is TRBV3-1 (or the pseudogene TRBV3-2) and J is TRBJ2-7, with 11 bases fitting TRBD2. V dropped 3 bases and J dropped 5; count of bases not matched to a gene: 3. Germline V gene sequence: CDR1 LGHDT, CDR2 YNNKEL (reference sequence). This CDR3 contains 14 residues. The CDR3 protein is CASSHHSGRDEQYF. The CDR3 coding sequence is TGTGCCAGCAGCCATCATAGCGGGAGGGACGAGCAGTACTTC.